What follows are 32 T cell receptor beta chains derived from one specimen sequenced in a study of CXCR3-negative and CXCR3-positive naive CD8 T cells. UMI-labeled 5' RACE yielded the TRB cDNA libraries. One entry per CDR3 protein, without DNA, is what TCRdb gives after re-calling the 5' RACE reads. The sample data list several thousand distinct CDR3 sequences. The sample consisted of naive CXCR3- CD8+ T cells from blood. The sample's subset: CD45RO-CCR7+CD27+CD95- naive CD8+ T cells lacking CXCR3 (TNR3-). All receptors come from a human donor in good health. Some clones in this sample may be carry-over from other donors' samples.

Measured by frequency, this clonotype is medium-sized. This chain uses TRBV19 with TRBJ2-5; lacking DNA, the TRBD1 call made by TCRdb goes unchecked. Per germline, CDR1 LNHDA and CDR2 SQIVND (reference sequence). There are 15 residues in the CDR3. CDR3 amino acids: CASSIQRDRGETQYF.

CDR3 loop: CSVPVRQVLSGANVLTF. V is TRBV29-1 and J is TRBJ2-6; TCRdb's D gene call, TRBD1, goes unchecked for lack of DNA. Germline V gene lookup returns CDR1 SQVTM and CDR2 ANQGSEA. The CDR3 has 17 residues.

The J gene is TRBJ2-3, the V gene TRBV11-2; the D call of TRBD1 rests on TCRdb alone, since no DNA is present to check it. The germline gives CDR1 SGHAT, CDR2 FQNNGV. This CDR3 has 17 amino acids. CDR3 residues: CASSLAPGGGGEDTQYF. The whole variable domain, filled in from reference TRBV11-2 and TRBJ2-3, reads EAGVAQSPRYKIIEKRQSVAFWCNPISGHATLYWYQQILGQGPKLLIQFQNNGVVDDSQLPKDRFSAERLKGVDSTLKIQPAKLEDSAVYLCASSLAPGGGGEDTQYFGPGTRLTVL.

This clonotype is deemed medium-sized by its frequency. The chain carries TRBV14 and TRBJ1-6; as DNA is missing, the TRBD1 call by TCRdb cannot be tested. Germline V gives CDR1 SGHDN, CDR2 FVKESK. The CDR3 covers 14 residues. The CDR3 here is CASSPRGGVSPLHF.

This chain uses TRBV25-1 with TRBJ2-2. This CDR3 region has 14 residues. Germline lookup yields CDR1 MGHDK and CDR2 SYGVNS. The CDR3 sequence: CASSDEVATGELFF.

The chain employs TRBV28 and TRBJ2-1; TCRdb returns TRBD2, unconfirmable since there is no DNA. Germline CDR1 and CDR2: MDHEN and SYDVKM. This CDR3 is 17 amino acids long. CDR3 amino acids: CASSPDSPGLLDNEQFF.

The chain recombines TRBV12-3 or TRBV12-4 with TRBJ2-1. This CDR3 comprises 12 residues. CDR3 region: CASSLVSNEQFF.

This clonotype shows up as medium-sized by frequency. The gene calls are TRBV7-9 and TRBJ1-1; TCRdb outputs TRBD1, but without DNA this stays unchecked. Germline CDR1 is SEHNR and CDR2 is FQNEAQ (reference sequence). The CDR3 runs 14 residues. The CDR3 loop reads CASSPQTAGTEAFF.

Considering frequency, this clonotype is medium-sized (0.01 to 0.1%). V gene TRBV29-1 combines with J gene TRBJ1-2; TCRdb designates TRBD1, a call that cannot be tested without DNA. The CDR3 runs to 18 residues. Germline CDR1 is SQVTM and CDR2 is ANQGSEA. Here the CDR3 reads CAVPDRLGSAQANYGYTF.

This clonotype registers medium-sized (0.01 to 0.1%) by frequency. The CDR3 region is CAIRITTGSNYGYTF. The chain recombines TRBV10-3 with TRBJ1-2; no DNA is available, so the TRBD1 call from TCRdb remains unchecked. Germline V gene lookup returns CDR1 ENHRY and CDR2 SYGVKD. The CDR3 sequence is 15 residues long.

The chain uses TRBV12-3 or TRBV12-4 and TRBJ2-3. CDR3 size: 11 residues. CDR3 sequence: CASLGTDTQYF.

This clonotype is labeled medium-sized (0.01 to 0.1%) based on frequency. CDR3: CASIPRRDGRYEQYF. This chain links TRBV6-2 or TRBV6-3 with TRBJ2-7; TCRdb reports TRBD1, a call that lacks DNA to check it against. The CDR3 length is 15 residues. Germline loops: CDR1 MNHEY, CDR2 SVGEGT.

According to its frequency, this clonotype is medium-sized. V and J are TRBV9 and TRBJ2-7; without DNA, the TCRdb call of TRBD2 cannot be checked. The CDR3 extends over 15 amino acids. CDR1 is SGDLS, CDR2 YYNGEE, per germline. The CDR3 loop reads CASSVEGENSYEQYF.

This chain uses TRBV29-1 with TRBJ1-5. The germline gives CDR1 SQVTM, CDR2 ANQGSEA. CDR3 size: 15 residues. Here the CDR3 reads CSVEDLTRPNQPQHF.

The chain couples TRBV11-3 to TRBJ1-2; the D gene TCRdb calls, TRBD1, cannot be checked with no DNA. CDR3 size: 18 residues. Germline CDR1 and CDR2: SGHNT and YENEEA. The CDR3 loop is CASSLDRGTGASDYGYTF.

This clonotype ranks as medium-sized in terms of frequency. This chain links TRBV6-5 with TRBJ2-7. CDR3 size: 15 residues. CDR1 and CDR2 (germline): MNHEY, SVGAGI. The CDR3 reads CASSYSVRGSYEQYF.

This clonotype ranks as medium-sized in terms of frequency. The chain carries TRBV29-1 and TRBJ2-4. Germline V gives CDR1 SQVTM, CDR2 ANQGSEA. This CDR3 has 12 amino acids. The CDR3 region is CSVVSGLNIQYF.

This clonotype is medium-sized (0.01 to 0.1%) by frequency. The V gene is TRBV4-3, the J gene TRBJ2-7. The CDR3 has 13 amino acids. The germline gives CDR1 LGHNA, CDR2 YSLEER. The CDR3 spells CASSQDRVNEQYF.

The gene calls are TRBV6-6 and TRBJ1-6. CDR1 and CDR2 from the germline V gene are MNHNY and SVGAGI (reference sequence). CDR3 size: 15 residues. The CDR3 region is CASSDLYTLNSPLHF.

The J gene is TRBJ1-6, the V gene TRBV6-5; no DNA is available, so the TRBD1 call from TCRdb remains unchecked. The CDR3 runs 15 residues. The germline V gene has CDR1 MNHEY and CDR2 SVGAGI. This chain's CDR3 is CASSYVGQGNSPLHF.

The chain combines TRBV6-2 or TRBV6-3 with TRBJ2-7; TCRdb indicates TRBD2, and absent DNA this call remains unverified. Germline V gene lookup returns CDR1 MNHEY and CDR2 SVGEGT. The CDR3 sequence is 11 residues long. CDR3 sequence reads: CASRIAAEQYF.

This clonotype shows up as medium-sized by frequency. Here the CDR3 reads CASSQQGSSRQPQHF. V gene TRBV4-3 combines with J gene TRBJ1-5. From germline, CDR1 is LGHNA and CDR2 YSLEER. This CDR3 is built from 15 residues.

This clonotype is labeled medium-sized based on frequency. The chain combines TRBV7-2 with TRBJ1-1; TCRdb picks TRBD1, but there is no DNA to check that call. This CDR3 is 14 amino acids long. Germline CDR1 is SGHTA and CDR2 is FQGNSA. Here the CDR3 reads CASSTAGQGVEAFF. Looking up the rest from reference TRBV7-2 and TRBJ1-1 gives the full variable domain: GAGVSQSPSNKVTEKGKDVELRCDPISGHTALYWYRQSLGQGLEFLIYFQGNSAPDKSGLPSDRFSAERTGGSVSTLTIQRTQQEDSAVYLCASSTAGQGVEAFFGQGTRLTVV.

V is TRBV19 and J is TRBJ2-7; lacking DNA, the TRBD2 call made by TCRdb goes unchecked. This CDR3 has 12 amino acids. Germline V gene data show CDR1 as LNHDA and CDR2 as SQIVND (reference sequence). CDR3 sequence reads: CASSPRSGEQYF.

This clonotype ranks as medium-sized in terms of frequency. This chain joins TRBV12-3 or TRBV12-4 and TRBJ2-5. The CDR3 runs 14 residues. CDR3 residues: CASSNGGYQETQYF.

Considering frequency, this clonotype is medium-sized. This sequence joins TRBV4-1 and TRBJ2-7; TCRdb's D gene call, TRBD1, goes unchecked for lack of DNA. The CDR3 contains 16 residues. Germline CDR1 and CDR2: MGHRA and YSYEKL. This CDR3 reads CASSQAGPGTESEQYF.

The chain joins TRBV11-2 to TRBJ2-7; the D call of TRBD2 rests on TCRdb alone, since no DNA is present to check it. Germline V lookup: CDR1 SGHAT, CDR2 FQNNGV. The CDR3 extends over 15 amino acids. The CDR3 sequence is CASSLWGSGGYEQYF.

Frequency places this clonotype as medium-sized (0.01 to 0.1%). The gene calls are TRBV29-1 and TRBJ2-2; the TCRdb D gene call, TRBD2, has no DNA to confirm it. Per germline, CDR1 SQVTM and CDR2 ANQGSEA. The CDR3 runs 15 residues. The CDR3 spells CSVVAQGRDTGELFF.

Judged by frequency, this clonotype is medium-sized. V is TRBV7-3 and J is TRBJ1-1. The CDR3 length is 14 residues. Per germline, CDR1 SGHTA and CDR2 FQGTGA. The chain's CDR3 is CASSLNGWNTEAFF.

This clonotype counts as medium-sized by frequency. The gene calls are TRBV11-2 and TRBJ2-5; the D gene TCRdb calls, TRBD2, cannot be checked with no DNA. This CDR3 is built from 14 residues. Germline V CDR1 and CDR2: SGHAT, FQNNGV. The CDR3 sequence: CASSLVDSQETQYF.

V usage is TRBV29-1 and J usage is TRBJ1-2. This CDR3 region has 12 residues. Germline V gene sequence: CDR1 SQVTM, CDR2 ANQGSEA. The CDR3 protein is CSVEAREIGYTF. Complete variable domain (other parts from reference TRBV29-1 and TRBJ1-2): SAVISQKPSRDICQRGTSLTIQCQVDSQVTMMFWYRQQPGQSLTLIATANQGSEATYESGFVIDKFPISRPNLTFSTLTVSNMSPEDSSIYLCSVEAREIGYTFGSGTRLTVV.

This clonotype is labeled medium-sized (0.01 to 0.1%) based on frequency. The V gene is TRBV4-3, the J gene TRBJ1-1; TCRdb's D call, TRBD1, is unchecked because there is no DNA. The CDR3 spans 17 residues. Germline values: CDR1 LGHNA, CDR2 YSLEER. CDR3 residues: CASSQDSGGLLNTEAFF.